The entry below describes one T cell receptor beta chain. The antigen remains unidentified. It was the approximately 130-subject validation cohort, separate from the approximately 700-subject first cohort, to which the donors belonged. The sample comes from a study of cytomegalovirus exposure and HLA in healthy donors. Turning to the study itself: In a later analysis, the roughly 120 validation repertoires were reported to have used the same platform as the 600 to 800 first-cohort repertoires.

Study-wide results and limits: Three of the chains that were CMV-associated were confirmed in vitro to be specific for CMV antigens. The tendency of first-cohort TCR clusters to co-occur in the 90 to 150 validation repertoires was the finding of a later analysis.

Deletions cut 5 bases from V and 5 bases from J, with 16 bases between. This CDR3 contains 15 residues. CDR1 LGHNA and CDR2 YSLEER come from the germline V gene. Method: immunoSEQ multiplex PCR; TCRdb's copy keeps in-frame clones and lacks some. The profile shows tens of thousands of clones, about nine tenths of them singletons. The material sequenced was PBMCs. V and J are TRBV4-3 and TRBJ1-5; a possible D gene is TRBD1 (6 bases). The clonotype was recovered from a man aged 18 to 29 in good health and CMV-seronegative. Here the CDR3 reads CASSAQQGTYQPQHF. The CDR3 DNA follows: TGCGCCAGCAGCGCCCAGCAGGGGACATATCAGCCCCAGCATTTT.